Sequencing of this TCR beta chain was carried out in a study of Graves' ophthalmopathy and Graves' hyperthyroidism. General study findings and limits: The majority of expanded thyroid clonotypes above 0.001 frequency also occurred in blood. The model flagged ophthalmopathy progression at about 68% sensitivity and 72% to 85% specificity.

Patients were left out if they had other autoimmune diseases, uncontrolled infections, pregnancy or lactation. Establishment of the diagnosis relied upon clinical symptoms, serum thyroxine, TRAb, thyroid ultrasound and orbital computed tomography. In germline, CDR1 is SGHVS, CDR2 FQNEAQ. The CDR3 totals 15 residues. The junction had 2 bases not matched to a gene; V was cut back by 0 bases and J by 1 base. In its sample, this clonotype was seen many times. What it binds is unknown. Transcripts of RNA were the source for amplifying TCR beta CDR3 regions. Second-round multiplex PCR came after first-round RT-PCR with HTBI primers. Using its own MiXCR run on the multiplex PCR reads, TCRdb lists one record per CDR3 protein. Of some 520,000 distinct CDR3 sequences detected, over 13% appear once; the ten largest clones hold over 8%.

V gene TRBV7-8 combines with J gene TRBJ2-7; 8 bases match TRBD2. The clonotype originates from a woman in her twenties or thirties with Graves' ophthalmopathy. Source material: blood. The CDR3 bases are TGTGCCAGCAGCTTAGCTAGCGGGAAATCCTACGAGCAGTACTTC. Encoded protein: CASSLASGKSYEQYF.